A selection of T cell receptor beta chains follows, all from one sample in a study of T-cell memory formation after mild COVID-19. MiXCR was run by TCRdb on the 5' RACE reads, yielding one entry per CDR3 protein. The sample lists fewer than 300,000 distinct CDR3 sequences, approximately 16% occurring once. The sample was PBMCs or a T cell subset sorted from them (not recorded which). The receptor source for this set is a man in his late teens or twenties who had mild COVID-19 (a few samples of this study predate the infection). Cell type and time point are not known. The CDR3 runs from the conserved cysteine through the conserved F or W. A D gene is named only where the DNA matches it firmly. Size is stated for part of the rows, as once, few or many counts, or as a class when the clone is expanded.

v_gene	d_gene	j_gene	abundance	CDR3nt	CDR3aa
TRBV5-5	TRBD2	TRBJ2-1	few	TGTGCCAGCACCTACTACGGGACTAGCGGAGATGAGCAGTTCTTC	CASTYYGTSGDEQFF
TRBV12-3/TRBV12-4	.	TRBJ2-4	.	TGTGCCAGCAGTTCTCAGACAGCAAGTGGGTGGAACATTCAGTACTTC	CASSSQTASGWNIQYF
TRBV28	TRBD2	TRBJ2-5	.	TGTGCCAGCAGTCCCAGGACTAGCGGGGGAACTAAAGAGACCCAGTACTTC	CASSPRTSGGTKETQYF
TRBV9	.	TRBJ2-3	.	TGTGCCAGCAGCGTAGTAACAGACGCGCAGTATTTT	CASSVVTDAQYF
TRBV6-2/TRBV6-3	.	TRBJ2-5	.	TGTGCCAGCACCGAACCGGGACGGCAAGAGACCCAGTACTTC	CASTEPGRQETQYF
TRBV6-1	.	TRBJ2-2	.	TGTGCCAGCCGGGTGGGGTTCACCGGGGAGCTGTTTTTT	CASRVGFTGELFF
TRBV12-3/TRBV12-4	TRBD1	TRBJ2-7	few	TGTGCCAGCAGTTTACGGGCCCGGGACAGAAGCTCCTACGAGCAGTACTTC	CASSLRARDRSSYEQYF
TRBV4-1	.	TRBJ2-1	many	TGCGCCAGCAGCCAAAGGGACTCCCACAATGAGCAGTTCTTC	CASSQRDSHNEQFF
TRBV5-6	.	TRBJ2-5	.	TGTGCCAGCAGCTTGGGAGGGAGGCGAGAGACCCAGTACTTC	CASSLGGRRETQYF
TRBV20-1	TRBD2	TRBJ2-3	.	TGCAGTGCCGCAGGCCGCCGCGGGGGAGGTAGAGATACGCAGTATTTT	CSAAGRRGGGRDTQYF
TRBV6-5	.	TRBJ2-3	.	TGTGCCAGCACATACGGGACTTTGGGGACAGATACGCAGTATTTT	CASTYGTLGTDTQYF
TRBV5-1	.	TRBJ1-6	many	TGCGCCAGCAGCTTGGAGGCTGGGGGGAGTTATTCACCCCTCCACTTT	CASSLEAGGSYSPLHF
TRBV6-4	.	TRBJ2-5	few	TGTGCCAGCAGTGTTGGAACCGCGGGGGAGACCCAGTACTTC	CASSVGTAGETQYF
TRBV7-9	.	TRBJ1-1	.	TGTGCCAGCAACGCCTATGTGGGGAACACTGAAGCTTTCTTT	CASNAYVGNTEAFF
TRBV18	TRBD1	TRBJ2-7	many	TGTGCCAGCAGCCCCGGGACAGGGGGCTACGAGCAGTACTTC	CASSPGTGGYEQYF
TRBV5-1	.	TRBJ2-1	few	TGCGCCAGCAAAGTACACCCCGCTTACAATGAGCAGTTCTTC	CASKVHPAYNEQFF
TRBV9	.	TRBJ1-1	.	TGTGCCAGCAGCGAGAATAGGGATCTACCGAACACTGAAGCTTTCTTT	CASSENRDLPNTEAFF
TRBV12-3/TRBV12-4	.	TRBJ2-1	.	TGTGCCACCGATGGGAATGAGCAGTTCTTC	CATDGNEQFF
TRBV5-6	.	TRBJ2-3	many	TGTGCCAGCAGCTTGGGTCCCCCCGAGGACTGGGGCACAGATACGCAGTATTTT	CASSLGPPEDWGTDTQYF
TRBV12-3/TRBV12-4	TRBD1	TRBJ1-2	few	TGTGCCAGCAGTAATGGACAGGGGGCTGGCTACACCTTC	CASSNGQGAGYTF
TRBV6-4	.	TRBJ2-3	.	TGTGCCAGCAAGTCGCAGGGCACGGATACGCAGTATTTT	CASKSQGTDTQYF
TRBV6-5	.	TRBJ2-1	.	TGTGCCAGCAGTTCGCCCCGAGGGGATGAGCAGTTCTTC	CASSSPRGDEQFF
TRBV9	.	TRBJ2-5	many	TGTGCCAGCAGCGTATCCACAGGGAAGGAGACCCAGTACTTC	CASSVSTGKETQYF
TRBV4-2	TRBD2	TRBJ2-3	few	TGTGCCAGCAGCCAAGGAGCGGGGGGGCCGGATACGCAGTATTTT	CASSQGAGGPDTQYF
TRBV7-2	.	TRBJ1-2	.	TGTGCCAGCGGCTTCCACTATGGCTACACCTTC	CASGFHYGYTF
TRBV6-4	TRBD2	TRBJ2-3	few	TGTGCCAGCAGTGTAACTAGCGAGCATACGCAGTATTTT	CASSVTSEHTQYF
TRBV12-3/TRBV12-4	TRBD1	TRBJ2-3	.	TGTGCCAGCAGTCGGGACAGGGCCATTCCGTATTTT	CASSRDRAIPYF
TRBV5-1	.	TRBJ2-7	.	TGCGCCAGCCGCCGGTTAGGACAAGGGTACGAGCAGTACTTC	CASRRLGQGYEQYF
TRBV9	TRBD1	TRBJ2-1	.	TGTGCCAGCAGCCAGGGACAGGGAGTCTACAATGAGCAGTTCTTC	CASSQGQGVYNEQFF
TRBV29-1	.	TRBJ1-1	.	TGCAGCGTTGCCGGGCACCTGAACACTGAAGCTTTCTTT	CSVAGHLNTEAFF
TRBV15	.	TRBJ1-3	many	TGTGCCACCAGCAGAGAAATGGTATCTAACTCTGGAAACACCATATATTTT	CATSREMVSNSGNTIYF
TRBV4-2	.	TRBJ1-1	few	TGTGCCAGCAGCCAAGATATGGGGGGCGGAATGAACACTGAAGCTTTCTTT	CASSQDMGGGMNTEAFF
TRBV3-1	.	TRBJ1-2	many	TGTGCCAGCAGCCAAGATTCGGGCTACACCTTC	CASSQDSGYTF
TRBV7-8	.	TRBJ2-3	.	TGTGCCAGCCAGCGGCGACTCACAGATACGCAGTATTTT	CASQRRLTDTQYF
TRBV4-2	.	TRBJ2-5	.	TGTGCCAGCAGCCAAGATCGAGTCCCCGCGGAGACCCAGTACTTC	CASSQDRVPAETQYF